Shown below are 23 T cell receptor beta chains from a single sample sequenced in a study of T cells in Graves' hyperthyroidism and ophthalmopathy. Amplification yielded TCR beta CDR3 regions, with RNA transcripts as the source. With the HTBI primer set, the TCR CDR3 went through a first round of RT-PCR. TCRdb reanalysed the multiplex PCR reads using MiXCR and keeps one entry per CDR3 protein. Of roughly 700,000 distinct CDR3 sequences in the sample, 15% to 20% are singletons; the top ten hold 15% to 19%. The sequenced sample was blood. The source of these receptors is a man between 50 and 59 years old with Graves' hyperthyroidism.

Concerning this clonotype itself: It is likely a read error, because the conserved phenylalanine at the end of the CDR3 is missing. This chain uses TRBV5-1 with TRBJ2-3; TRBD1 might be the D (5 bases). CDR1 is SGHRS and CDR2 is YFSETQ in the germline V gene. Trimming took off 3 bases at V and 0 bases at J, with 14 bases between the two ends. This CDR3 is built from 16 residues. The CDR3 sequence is CASSSYDSSSTDTQYC. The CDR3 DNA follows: TGCGCCAGCAGCTCTTACGACAGTAGTAGCACAGATACGCAGTATTGT.

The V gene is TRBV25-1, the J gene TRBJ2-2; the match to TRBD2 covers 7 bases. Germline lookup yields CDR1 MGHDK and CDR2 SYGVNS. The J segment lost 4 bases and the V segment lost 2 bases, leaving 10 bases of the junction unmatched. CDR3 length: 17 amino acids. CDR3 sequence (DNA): TGTGCCAGCAGTGAAAGCGGGACGGCAAGTGTCACCGGGGAGCTGTTTTTT. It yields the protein CASSESGTASVTGELFF.

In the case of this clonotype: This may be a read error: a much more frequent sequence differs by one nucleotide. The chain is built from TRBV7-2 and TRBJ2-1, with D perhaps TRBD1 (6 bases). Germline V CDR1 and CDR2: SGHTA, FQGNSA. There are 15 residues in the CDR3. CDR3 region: CASSPDRISYNEQLF. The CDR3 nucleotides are TGTGCCAGCAGCCCAGACAGGATCTCCTACAATGAGCAGCTCTTC.

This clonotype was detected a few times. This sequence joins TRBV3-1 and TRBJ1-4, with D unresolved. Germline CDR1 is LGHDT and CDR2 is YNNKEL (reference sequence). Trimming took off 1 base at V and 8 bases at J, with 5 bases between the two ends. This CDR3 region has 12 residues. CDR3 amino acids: CASSQVREKLFF. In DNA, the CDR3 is TGTGCCAGCAGCCAAGTTCGGGAAAAACTGTTTTTT.

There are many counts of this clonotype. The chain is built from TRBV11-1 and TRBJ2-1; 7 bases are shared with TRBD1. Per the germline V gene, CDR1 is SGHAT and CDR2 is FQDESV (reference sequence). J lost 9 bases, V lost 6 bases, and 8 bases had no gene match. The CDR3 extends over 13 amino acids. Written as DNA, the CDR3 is TGTGCCAGCAGTCCCGACAGGGTAGGTGAGCAGTTCTTC. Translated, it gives CASSPDRVGEQFF.

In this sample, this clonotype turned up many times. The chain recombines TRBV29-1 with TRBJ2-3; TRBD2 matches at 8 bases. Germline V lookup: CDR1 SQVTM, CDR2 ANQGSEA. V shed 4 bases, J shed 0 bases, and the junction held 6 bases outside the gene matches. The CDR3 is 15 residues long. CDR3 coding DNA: TGCAGCGTTGGCCCCAGCGGGAGTAGCACAGATACGCAGTATTTT. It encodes CSVGPSGSSTDTQYF.

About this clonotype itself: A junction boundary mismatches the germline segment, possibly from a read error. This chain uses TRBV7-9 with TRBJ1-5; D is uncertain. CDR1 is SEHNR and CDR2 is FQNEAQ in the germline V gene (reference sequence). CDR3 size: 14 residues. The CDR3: CAISLSDSNQPQHF. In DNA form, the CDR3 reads TGTGCCATCAGCTTGAGCGATAGCAATCAGCCCCAGCATTTT. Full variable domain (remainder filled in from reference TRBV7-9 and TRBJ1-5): DTGVSQNPRHKITKRGQNVTFRCDPISEHNRLYWYRQTLGQGPEFLTYFQNEAQLEKSRLLSDRFSAERPKGSFSTLEIQRTEQGDSAMYLCAISLSDSNQPQHFGDGTRLSIL.

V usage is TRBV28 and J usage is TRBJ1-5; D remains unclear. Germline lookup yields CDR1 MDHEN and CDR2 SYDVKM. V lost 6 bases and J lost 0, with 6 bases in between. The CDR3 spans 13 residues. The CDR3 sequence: CASRTFSNQPQHF. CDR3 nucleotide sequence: TGTGCCAGCAGGACGTTTAGCAATCAGCCCCAGCATTTT.

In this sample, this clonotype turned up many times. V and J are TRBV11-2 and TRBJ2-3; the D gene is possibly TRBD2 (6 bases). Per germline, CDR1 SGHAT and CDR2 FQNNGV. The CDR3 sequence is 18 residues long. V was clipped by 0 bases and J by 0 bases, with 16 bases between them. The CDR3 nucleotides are TGTGCCAGCAGCTTAGATGTCCCGGGAGCCCTGAGCACAGATACGCAGTATTTT. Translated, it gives CASSLDVPGALSTDTQYF.

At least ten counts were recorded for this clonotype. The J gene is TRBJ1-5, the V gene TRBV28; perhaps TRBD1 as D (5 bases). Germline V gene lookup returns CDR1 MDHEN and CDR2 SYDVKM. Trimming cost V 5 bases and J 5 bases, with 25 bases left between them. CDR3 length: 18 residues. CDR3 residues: CASSPHPSYRDGDQPQHF. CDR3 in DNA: TGTGCCAGCAGTCCCCACCCATCTTACCGGGACGGGGATCAGCCCCAGCATTTT.

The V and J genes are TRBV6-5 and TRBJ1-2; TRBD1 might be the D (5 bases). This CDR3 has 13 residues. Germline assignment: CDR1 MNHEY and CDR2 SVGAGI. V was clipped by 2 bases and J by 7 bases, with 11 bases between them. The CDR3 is CASSYDPGGGYTF. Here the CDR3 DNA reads TGTGCCAGCAGTTACGATCCGGGGGGTGGCTACACCTTC.

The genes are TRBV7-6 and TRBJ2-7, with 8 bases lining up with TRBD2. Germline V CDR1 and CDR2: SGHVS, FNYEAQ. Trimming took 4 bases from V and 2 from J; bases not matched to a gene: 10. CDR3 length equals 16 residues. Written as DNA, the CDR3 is TGTGCCAGCAGCTCGCCCTGGGGACTAGAGGCCTACGAGCAGTACTTC. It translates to CASSSPWGLEAYEQYF.

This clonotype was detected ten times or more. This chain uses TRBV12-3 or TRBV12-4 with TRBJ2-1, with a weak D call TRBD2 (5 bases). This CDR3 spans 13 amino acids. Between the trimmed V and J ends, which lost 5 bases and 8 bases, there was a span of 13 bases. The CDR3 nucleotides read TGTGCCAGCAGTCCGCGGGTGGGTTATGAGCAGTTCTTC. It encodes CASSPRVGYEQFF.

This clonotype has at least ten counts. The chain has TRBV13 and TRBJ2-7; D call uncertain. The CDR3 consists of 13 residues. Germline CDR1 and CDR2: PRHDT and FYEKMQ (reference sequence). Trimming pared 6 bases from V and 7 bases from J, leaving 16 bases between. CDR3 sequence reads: CASSSNLGEEQYF. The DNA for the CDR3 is TGTGCCAGCAGTTCCAACCTTGGCGAGGAGCAGTACTTC.

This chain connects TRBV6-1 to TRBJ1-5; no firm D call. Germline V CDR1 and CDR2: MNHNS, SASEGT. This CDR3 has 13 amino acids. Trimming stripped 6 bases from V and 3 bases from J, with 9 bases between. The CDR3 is CASRQVHNQPQHF. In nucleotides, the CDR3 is TGTGCCAGCAGACAAGTACACAATCAGCCCCAGCATTTT.

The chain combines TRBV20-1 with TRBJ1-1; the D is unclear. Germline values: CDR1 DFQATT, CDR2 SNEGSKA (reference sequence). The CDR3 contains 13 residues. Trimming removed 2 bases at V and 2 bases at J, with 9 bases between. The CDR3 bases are TGCAGTGCTAGAATGGACCCCAACACTGAAGCTTTCTTT. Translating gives CSARMDPNTEAFF.

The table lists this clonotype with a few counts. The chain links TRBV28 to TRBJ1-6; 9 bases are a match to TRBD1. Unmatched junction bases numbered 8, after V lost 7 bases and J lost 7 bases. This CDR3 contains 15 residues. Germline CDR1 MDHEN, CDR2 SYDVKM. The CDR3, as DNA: TGTGCCAGCAACTCGGGACAGGGCGGCAATTCACCCCTCCACTTT. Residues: CASNSGQGGNSPLHF.

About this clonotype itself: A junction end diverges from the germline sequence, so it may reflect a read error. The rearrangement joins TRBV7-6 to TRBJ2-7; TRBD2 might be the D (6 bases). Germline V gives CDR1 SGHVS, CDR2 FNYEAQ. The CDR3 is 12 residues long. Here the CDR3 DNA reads TGTGCCAGCAGCTTAGGGGGGGATGAGCGGTACTTC. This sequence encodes CASSLGGDERYF.

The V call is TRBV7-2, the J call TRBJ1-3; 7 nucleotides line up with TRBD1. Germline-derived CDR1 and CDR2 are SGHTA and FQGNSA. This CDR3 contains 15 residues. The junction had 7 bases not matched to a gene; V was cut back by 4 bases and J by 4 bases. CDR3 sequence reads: CASSSDRVEGNTIYF. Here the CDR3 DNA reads TGTGCCAGCAGCTCCGACAGGGTTGAGGGAAACACCATATATTTT.

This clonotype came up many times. The DNA for the CDR3 is TGTGCCAGCAGCCTGTCGTTGCGGGAGACCCAGTACTTC. Translated: CASSLSLRETQYF. The chain is built from TRBV11-1 and TRBJ2-5; D not certain. This CDR3 comprises 13 residues. Germline V gene lookup returns CDR1 SGHAT and CDR2 FQDESV (reference sequence). The germline V and J ends were trimmed by 5 bases and 5 bases, with 12 bases remaining between them.

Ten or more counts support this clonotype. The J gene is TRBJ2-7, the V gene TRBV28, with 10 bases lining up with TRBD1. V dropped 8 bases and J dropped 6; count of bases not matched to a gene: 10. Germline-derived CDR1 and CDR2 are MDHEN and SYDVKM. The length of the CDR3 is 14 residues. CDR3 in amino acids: CASRRTGGSSEQYF. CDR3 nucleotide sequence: TGTGCCAGCCGAAGGACAGGGGGGTCGTCCGAGCAGTACTTC.

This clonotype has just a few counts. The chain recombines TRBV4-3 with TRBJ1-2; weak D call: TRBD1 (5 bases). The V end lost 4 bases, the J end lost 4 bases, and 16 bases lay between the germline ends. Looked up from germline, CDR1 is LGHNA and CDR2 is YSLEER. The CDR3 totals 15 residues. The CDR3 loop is CASSRNLGDIYGYTF. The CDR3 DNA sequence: TGCGCCAGCAGCCGAAACCTAGGGGATATCTATGGCTACACCTTC.

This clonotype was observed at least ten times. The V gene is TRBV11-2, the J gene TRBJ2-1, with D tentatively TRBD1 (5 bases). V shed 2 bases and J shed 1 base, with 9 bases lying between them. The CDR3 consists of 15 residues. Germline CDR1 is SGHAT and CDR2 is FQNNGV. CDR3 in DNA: TGTGCCAGCAGCTTAATGGCAGGGTCCTACAATGAGCAGTTCTTC. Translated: CASSLMAGSYNEQFF.